Below are 28 T cell receptor beta chains sequenced from a single sample in a study of blood T cell repertoires in COVID-19. Method: immunoSEQ multiplex PCR; TCRdb's copy keeps in-frame clones and lacks some. This table has more than 200,000 clones, just over 85% appearing once. Material for sequencing was PBMCs or T cells enriched from blood (not recorded which). These TCRs come from a man aged 40-49 years who had recovered from COVID-19.

The chain carries TRBV6-5 and TRBJ2-7; tentative D call: TRBD1 (5 bases). Trimming took 10 bases from V and 7 from J, leaving 14 bases between them. CDR3 length: 11 amino acids. Germline-derived CDR1 and CDR2 are MNHEY and SVGAGI. The CDR3 protein is CATRTNLEQYF. CDR3 DNA sequence: TGTGCCACTCGGACAAACTTGGAGCAGTACTTC.

This chain uses TRBV4-2 with TRBJ2-1; D remains ambiguous. CDR1 is LGHNA and CDR2 is YNFKEQ in the germline V gene. V lost 6 bases and J 2 bases, leaving 14 bases between the germline ends. The CDR3 runs to 15 residues. CDR3 protein: CASSLVNSPYNEQFF. As DNA, the CDR3 is TGTGCCAGCAGTTTAGTTAATTCCCCCTACAATGAGCAGTTCTTC.

For this clone: Other DNA sequences within the sample encode an identical CDR3. V usage is TRBV18 and J usage is TRBJ2-7; perhaps TRBD2 as D (6 bases). This CDR3 region has 12 residues. Trimming took off 2 bases at V and 4 bases at J, with 6 bases between the two ends. The germline CDR1 and CDR2 sequences are KGHSH and LQKENI. The CDR3 protein is CASSPGGYEQYF. In nucleotides, the CDR3 is TGTGCCAGCTCACCAGGGGGGTACGAGCAGTACTTC. Full variable domain (rest looked up from reference TRBV18 and TRBJ2-7): NAGVMQNPRHLVRRRGQEARLRCSPMKGHSHVYWYRQLPEEGLKFMVYLQKENIIDESGMPKERFSAEFPKEGPSILRIQQVVRGDSAAYFCASSPGGYEQYFGPGTRLTVT.

This chain uses TRBV6-2 or TRBV6-3 with TRBJ2-7, with TRBD2 matching over 9 bases. This CDR3 contains 15 residues. Germline V gene lookup returns CDR1 MNHEY and CDR2 SVGEGT. V shed 5 bases and J 0 bases; nucleotides not matched to a gene: 5. The CDR3 loop is CASSDFSGGSYEQYF. CDR3 sequence (DNA): TGTGCCAGCAGTGACTTTAGCGGGGGCTCCTACGAGCAGTACTTC.

This clone occurred many times. The chain employs TRBV19 and TRBJ1-4; 10 nucleotides align to TRBD1. J lost 7 bases, V lost 6 bases, and 8 bases had no gene match. CDR3 length: 15 amino acids. Germline loops: CDR1 LNHDA, CDR2 SQIVND (reference sequence). This chain's CDR3 is CASSPRQGAGEKLFF. CDR3 nucleotides: TGTGCCAGTAGCCCCCGACAGGGGGCAGGTGAAAAACTGTTTTTT.

The CDR3: CASSEGGQSIYEQYF. The CDR3 DNA is TGTGCCAGCAGCGAAGGGGGCCAATCTATCTACGAGCAGTACTTC. The J gene is TRBJ2-7, the V gene TRBV7-2, with TRBD1 matching over 7 bases. With V trimmed by 5 bases and J by 3 bases, 10 bases remained unmatched. The length of the CDR3 is 15 residues. CDR1 and CDR2 from the germline V gene are SGHTA and FQGNSA.

This chain joins TRBV18 and TRBJ2-7; D possibly corresponds to TRBD1 (5 bases). Looked up from germline, CDR1 is KGHSH and CDR2 is LQKENI. The CDR3 consists of 16 residues. Trimming took 0 bases from V and 5 from J, leaving 17 bases between them. The CDR3 DNA reads as TGTGCCAGCTCACCACCGGGGCAGGGCCTGATAAACGAGCAGTACTTC. This gives the protein CASSPPGQGLINEQYF. The whole variable domain, remainder taken from reference TRBV18 and TRBJ2-7, is NAGVMQNPRHLVRRRGQEARLRCSPMKGHSHVYWYRQLPEEGLKFMVYLQKENIIDESGMPKERFSAEFPKEGPSILRIQQVVRGDSAAYFCASSPPGQGLINEQYFGPGTRLTVT.

This clone was recorded once. V gene TRBV7-8 combines with J gene TRBJ2-1, with 7 nucleotides matching TRBD2. The trim removed 2 bases at V and 8 bases at J, leaving 12 bases unmatched. The CDR3 is 16 residues long. CDR1 and CDR2 (germline): SGHVS, FQNEAQ. The CDR3 region is CASSLYNVAGVHEQFF. CDR3 bases: TGTGCCAGCAGCTTATATAATGTGGCGGGAGTTCATGAGCAGTTCTTC.

This clone was seen a single time. The chain has TRBV2 and TRBJ1-5; D gene unclear. Trimming removed 3 bases at V and 5 bases at J, with 8 bases between. Germline CDR1 and CDR2: SNHLY and FYNNEI. The length of the CDR3 is 13 residues. The CDR3 loop reads CASSERVYQPQHF. DNA of the CDR3: TGTGCCAGCAGTGAGCGGGTCTATCAGCCCCAGCATTTT.

This chain joins TRBV9 and TRBJ2-1, with 10 bases identical to TRBD2. V was pared by 3 bases and J by 0 bases, with 3 bases of the junction left unmatched. The CDR3 totals 16 residues. Germline assignment: CDR1 SGDLS and CDR2 YYNGEE. The CDR3 loop is CASSGSGGTSYNEQFF. As DNA, the CDR3 is TGTGCCAGCAGCGGTAGCGGGGGGACCTCCTACAATGAGCAGTTCTTC.

This chain links TRBV7-2 with TRBJ2-1; D is perhaps TRBD1 (5 bases). The V end was cut by 3 bases, the J end by 4 bases, with 10 bases between. CDR1 and CDR2 from the germline V gene are SGHTA and FQGNSA. This CDR3 has 14 residues. The CDR3 DNA follows: TGTGCCAGCAGCTTCTCAGACAGTTACAATGAGCAGTTCTTC. Translated, it gives CASSFSDSYNEQFF. Combining the CDR3 with reference TRBV7-2 and TRBJ2-1 gives the whole variable domain GAGVSQSPSNKVTEKGKDVELRCDPISGHTALYWYRQSLGQGLEFLIYFQGNSAPDKSGLPSDRFSAERTGGSVSTLTIQRTQQEDSAVYLCASSFSDSYNEQFFGPGTRLTVL.

This clone appeared a single time. The rearrangement uses TRBV18 and TRBJ1-1, with 8 bases aligning to TRBD1. CDR3 length: 15 residues. V was clipped by 2 bases and J by 3 bases; unmatched bases: 5. Germline CDR1 KGHSH, CDR2 LQKENI. The CDR3 nucleotides read TGTGCCAGCTCACCATTAAAGGACAGGGACACTGAAGCTTTCTTT. It codes for CASSPLKDRDTEAFF.

The CDR3: CASSPQQGPEFNEQYF. The CDR3, as DNA: TGTGCCAGCTCACCGCAACAGGGTCCCGAATTCAACGAGCAGTACTTC. The chain has TRBV18 and TRBJ2-7, with D perhaps TRBD1 (6 bases). The germline V and J ends were trimmed by 3 bases and 5 bases, with 20 bases remaining between them. CDR3 length: 16 amino acids. CDR1 and CDR2 (germline): KGHSH, LQKENI.

The chain links TRBV3-1 (or the pseudogene TRBV3-2) to TRBJ2-1; no clear D. The CDR3 length is 15 residues. Germline V gene sequence: CDR1 LGHDT, CDR2 YNNKEL (reference sequence). V was cut by 2 bases and J by 7 bases, with 15 bases left in between. CDR3 residues: CASSQINGALNEQFF. The CDR3 DNA sequence: TGTGCCAGCAGCCAAATAAACGGAGCACTGAATGAGCAGTTCTTC.

This chain links TRBV19 with TRBJ1-1, with D possibly TRBD1 on 5 matching bases. The CDR3 is 13 residues long. Between the trimmed V and J ends, which lost 9 bases and 1 base, there was a span of 12 bases. Germline CDR1 LNHDA, CDR2 SQIVND (reference sequence). The CDR3 reads CASYTRANTEAFF. The CDR3 DNA is TGTGCCAGCTATACCAGGGCGAACACTGAAGCTTTCTTT.

The V call is TRBV5-4, the J call TRBJ1-3, with unresolved D. CDR1 SGHNT and CDR2 YYREEE come from the germline V gene (reference sequence). The V gene lost 9 bases and the J gene lost 4 bases, with 14 bases spanning the gap. The CDR3 is made up of 13 amino acids. The CDR3 sequence: CAITLLRGNTIYF. CDR3 DNA: TGTGCCATAACACTTCTCAGGGGAAACACCATATATTTT.

The V and J genes are TRBV19 and TRBJ1-5, with D possibly being TRBD1 (5 bases). Trimming stripped 0 bases from V and 3 bases from J, with 15 bases between. This CDR3 has 17 amino acids. Germline V gene data show CDR1 as LNHDA and CDR2 as SQIVND (reference sequence). CDR3 in amino acids: CASSIDLLGQNNQPQHF. The CDR3 DNA reads as TGTGCCAGTAGTATAGATCTTTTGGGGCAGAACAATCAGCCCCAGCATTTT. Supplemented by reference TRBV19 and TRBJ1-5, the full variable domain reads DGGITQSPKYLFRKEGQNVTLSCEQNLNHDAMYWYRQDPGQGLRLIYYSQIVNDFQKGDIAEGYSVSREKKESFPLTVTSAQKNPTAFYLCASSIDLLGQNNQPQHFGDGTRLSIL.

This chain joins TRBV25-1 and TRBJ1-2; 8 bases are a match to TRBD1. The CDR3 contains 13 residues. Trimming cost V 3 bases and J 8 bases; bases outside gene matches: 5. CDR1 MGHDK and CDR2 SYGVNS come from the germline V gene. The DNA of the CDR3 is TGTGCCAGCAGTGAGACAGGGGAGGGCGGCTACACCTTC. Encoded protein: CASSETGEGGYTF.

V and J are TRBV12-5 and TRBJ1-5; D call uncertain. Germline loops: CDR1 LGHNT, CDR2 FRNRAP. The CDR3 contains 13 residues. Trimming took off 7 bases at V and 2 bases at J, with 9 bases between the two ends. In DNA form, the CDR3 reads TGTGCTAGTGCATTTGGGCGCAATCAGCCCCAGCATTTT. Protein product: CASAFGRNQPQHF.

V gene TRBV7-2 combines with J gene TRBJ1-1; D gene uncertain. Germline V gene data show CDR1 as SGHTA and CDR2 as FQGNSA. Between the trimmed V and J ends, which lost 5 bases and 3 bases, there was a span of 10 bases. The CDR3 is 13 amino acids. The CDR3 DNA reads as TGTGCCAGCAGCGTCGGACTGGACACTGAAGCTTTCTTT. Translating gives CASSVGLDTEAFF. The whole variable domain, remainder taken from reference TRBV7-2 and TRBJ1-1, is GAGVSQSPSNKVTEKGKDVELRCDPISGHTALYWYRQSLGQGLEFLIYFQGNSAPDKSGLPSDRFSAERTGGSVSTLTIQRTQQEDSAVYLCASSVGLDTEAFFGQGTRLTVV.

The chain joins TRBV3-1 (or the pseudogene TRBV3-2) to TRBJ2-4; D is perhaps TRBD2 (6 bases). The CDR3 sequence is 16 residues long. The germline V and J ends were trimmed by 3 bases and 6 bases, with 18 bases remaining between them. CDR1 and CDR2 (germline): LGHDT, YNNKEL (reference sequence). CDR3 DNA sequence: TGTGCCAGCAGCCAGGGAGGACGAGACCCTTTAAACATTCAGTACTTC. Translating gives CASSQGGRDPLNIQYF.

The V call is TRBV5-1, the J call TRBJ2-1; 11 nucleotides match TRBD2. V trimming: 4 bases; J trimming: 7 bases; junction bases outside the gene matches: 4. The CDR3 consists of 14 residues. Germline assignment: CDR1 SGHRS and CDR2 YFSETQ. For the CDR3, the DNA is TGCGCCAGCAGCCGCACTAGCGGGGGAAATGAGCAGTTCTTC. Its translation is CASSRTSGGNEQFF.

This chain uses TRBV5-1 with TRBJ2-5, with TRBD1 matching 9 bases. The germline gives CDR1 SGHRS, CDR2 YFSETQ. This CDR3 is built from 15 residues. The V segment lost 4 bases and the J segment 4 bases; nucleotides outside the gene matches: 8. The CDR3 loop is CASSPLQGAGETQYF. The DNA for the CDR3 is TGCGCCAGCAGCCCCTTACAGGGGGCGGGAGAGACCCAGTACTTC.

The rearrangement joins TRBV19 to TRBJ2-7; 7 nucleotides agree with TRBD1. CDR3 length equals 15 residues. Germline V gene lookup returns CDR1 LNHDA and CDR2 SQIVND (reference sequence). With 3 bases clipped from V and 2 bases from J, the junction kept 7 bases outside the gene matches. CDR3 sequence reads: CASSIMTGITYEQYF. In DNA form, the CDR3 reads TGTGCCAGTAGTATCATGACAGGGATTACCTACGAGCAGTACTTC. Based on the CDR3 plus reference TRBV19 and TRBJ2-7, the full variable domain is DGGITQSPKYLFRKEGQNVTLSCEQNLNHDAMYWYRQDPGQGLRLIYYSQIVNDFQKGDIAEGYSVSREKKESFPLTVTSAQKNPTAFYLCASSIMTGITYEQYFGPGTRLTVT.

The CDR3: CSVEVRGREQYF. The CDR3 region has the DNA TGCAGCGTTGAAGTTCGAGGGCGCGAGCAGTACTTC. The rearrangement joins TRBV29-1 to TRBJ2-7; perhaps TRBD2 as D (5 bases). The V end was cut by 1 base, the J end by 6 bases, with 10 bases between. Germline V gene sequence: CDR1 SQVTM, CDR2 ANQGSEA. The CDR3 length is 12 residues.

The J gene is TRBJ2-2, the V gene TRBV28; 8 bases match TRBD2. Trimming removed 7 bases from V and 6 bases from J; junction bases left unmatched: 10. This CDR3 contains 15 residues. Germline V CDR1 and CDR2: MDHEN, SYDVKM. CDR3 DNA sequence: TGTGCCAGCACTGGGGGGACTAGGTCCGCCGGGGAGCTGTTTTTT. Its protein product is CASTGGTRSAGELFF.

The genes are TRBV18 and TRBJ2-3, with TRBD2 matching 11 bases. The CDR3 is 18 amino acids. Germline V gene lookup returns CDR1 KGHSH and CDR2 LQKENI. V dropped 4 bases and J dropped 2; count of bases not matched to a gene: 11. For the CDR3, the DNA is TGTGCCAGCTCACTAAATCCCGGACTAGCGGGCCTCACAGATACGCAGTATTTT. Protein sequence: CASSLNPGLAGLTDTQYF.

J is TRBJ2-1 and V is TRBV29-1; 7 bases match TRBD1. This CDR3 has 13 amino acids. Looked up from germline, CDR1 is SQVTM and CDR2 is ANQGSEA. V gave up 4 bases and J gave up 3 bases; unmatched junction bases: 3. CDR3 amino acids: CSVATGVYNEQFF. The DNA of the CDR3 is TGCAGCGTTGCCACAGGGGTCTACAATGAGCAGTTCTTC.